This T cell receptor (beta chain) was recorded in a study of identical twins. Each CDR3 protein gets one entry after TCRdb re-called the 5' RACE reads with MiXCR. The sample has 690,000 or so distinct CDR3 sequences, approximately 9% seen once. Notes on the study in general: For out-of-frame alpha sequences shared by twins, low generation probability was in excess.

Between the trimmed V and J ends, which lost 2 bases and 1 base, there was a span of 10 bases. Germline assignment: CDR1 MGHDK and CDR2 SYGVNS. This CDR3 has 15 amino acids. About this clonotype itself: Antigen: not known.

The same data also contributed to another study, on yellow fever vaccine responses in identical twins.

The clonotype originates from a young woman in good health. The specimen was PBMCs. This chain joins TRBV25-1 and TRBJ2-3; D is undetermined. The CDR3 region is CASSESWVGTDTQYF. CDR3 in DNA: TGTGCCAGCAGTGAAAGCTGGGTTGGCACAGATACGCAGTATTTT.